One sample yielded the 22 T cell receptor beta chains listed below, sequenced in a study of PD-1 blockade in mismatch repair-deficient tumors. TCRdb keeps only in-frame clones here, not all; method: immunoSEQ multiplex PCR. Among some 100,000 clones, under 90% were seen once, and the ten largest hold around 5.8%. The sequencing here drew on peripheral blood, taken approximately 36 weeks after starting pembrolizumab. These receptor sequences come from an adult with mismatch repair-deficient cancer.

CDR3: CASSQDLLAANTGELFF. CDR3 DNA: TGCGCCAGCAGCCAAGACTTGTTGGCGGCTAACACCGGGGAGCTGTTTTTT. This chain uses TRBV4-1 with TRBJ2-2; no definite D call. CDR1 and CDR2 (germline): MGHRA, YSYEKL. CDR3 length: 17 amino acids. Trimming cost V 0 bases and J 2 bases, with 13 bases left between them.

A remark on this clone: The sample holds other DNA sequences that translate to the same CDR3. The chain combines TRBV4-1 with TRBJ2-7; 9 nucleotides line up with TRBD2. Trimming cost V 0 bases and J 2 bases; bases outside gene matches: 2. The CDR3 covers 15 residues. Looked up from germline, CDR1 is MGHRA and CDR2 is YSYEKL. The DNA of the CDR3 is TGCGCCAGCAGCCAAGACCCTAGCGGGACCTACGAGCAGTACTTC. It yields the protein CASSQDPSGTYEQYF.

Only one count was recorded for this clone. This chain connects TRBV18 to TRBJ2-3; possible D gene TRBD2, 5 bases. Trimming took off 6 bases at V and 3 bases at J, with 19 bases between the two ends. The CDR3 loop spans 16 amino acids. Germline CDR1 KGHSH, CDR2 LQKENI. The CDR3 DNA sequence: TGTGCCAGCTCGCCCAACTCGTTTAGAGGGACAGATACGCAGTATTTT. Its translation is CASSPNSFRGTDTQYF.

As to this clone: The junction differs from germline at one of its ends, possibly a read error. V gene TRBV5-6 combines with J gene TRBJ2-7, with D possibly called TRBD1 or TRBD2 (5 bases each). The germline gives CDR1 SGHDT, CDR2 YYEEEE. CDR3 length equals 15 residues. The CDR3 loop is CASRLGRDGSYEQYF. CDR3 bases: TGTGCCAGCAGGTTGGGTCGGGACGGATCCTACGAGCAGTACTTC.

The chain recombines TRBV6-1 with TRBJ2-2; D is ambiguous. This CDR3 has 12 residues. V was shortened by 6 bases and J by 5 bases, with 7 bases between the two germline ends. The germline V gene encodes CDR1 MNHNS and CDR2 SASEGT. The CDR3 here is CASRERTGELFF. CDR3 bases: TGTGCCAGCAGAGAGCGTACCGGGGAGCTGTTTTTT.

CDR3 DNA: TGTGCCAGCAGCCACATAAGCGGGAGAGGAGTAGATACGCAGTATTTT. It codes for CASSHISGRGVDTQYF. The chain links TRBV7-9 to TRBJ2-3; 8 nucleotides align to TRBD2. Germline V gene lookup returns CDR1 SEHNR and CDR2 FQNEAQ (reference sequence). The CDR3 spans 16 residues. The V and J ends lost 5 bases and 5 bases, in that order; junction bases with no gene match: 12.

This rearrangement joins TRBV13 to TRBJ2-7; 9 bases map to TRBD1. Germline lookup yields CDR1 PRHDT and CDR2 FYEKMQ (reference sequence). The CDR3 length is 15 residues. Unmatched junction bases numbered 7, after V lost 7 bases and J lost 0 bases. This CDR3 is CASTHEGQGSYEQYF. In DNA form, the CDR3 reads TGTGCCAGCACCCATGAGGGACAGGGCTCCTACGAGCAGTACTTC.

This clone was detected only once. This rearrangement joins TRBV7-2 to TRBJ2-1, with D possibly TRBD2 on 6 matching bases. Trimming took off 4 bases at V and 3 bases at J, with 16 bases between the two ends. The CDR3 sequence is 16 residues long. Germline CDR1 is SGHTA and CDR2 is FQGNSA. The CDR3 region is CASSSLYAGSYNEQFF. CDR3 DNA sequence: TGTGCCAGCAGCTCCCTCTATGCGGGGAGCTACAATGAGCAGTTCTTC.

The DNA for the CDR3 is TGTGCCAGCAGCCGCCCGACAATACAGGGAGTCGCTGAAGCTTTCTTT. This gives the protein CASSRPTIQGVAEAFF. The chain employs TRBV7-2 and TRBJ1-1, with D possibly being TRBD1 (6 bases). Germline assignment: CDR1 SGHTA and CDR2 FQGNSA. Trimming took 5 bases from V and 6 from J, leaving 22 bases between them. There are 16 residues in the CDR3.

The chain uses TRBV18 and TRBJ2-2; possibly TRBD1 for D (5 bases). There are 14 residues in the CDR3. Germline V CDR1 and CDR2: KGHSH, LQKENI. Trimming shortened V by 4 bases and J by 4 bases, and 10 bases separated the two germline ends. Here the CDR3 reads CASSLDRITGELFF. Here the CDR3 DNA reads TGTGCCAGCTCACTTGACAGAATCACCGGGGAGCTGTTTTTT.

This sequence joins TRBV7-9 and TRBJ2-3, with 10 bases that match TRBD2. Trimming took 5 bases from V and 5 from J; bases not matched to a gene: 13. This CDR3 is 17 amino acids long. Germline CDR1 reads SEHNR; CDR2 reads FQNEAQ (reference sequence). The CDR3 spells CASSARLAGIHQDTQYF. DNA of the CDR3: TGTGCCAGCAGCGCCCGACTAGCGGGCATCCACCAAGATACGCAGTATTTT.

The chain recombines TRBV6-5 with TRBJ2-3; perhaps D is TRBD1 or TRBD2 (5 bases each). V was cut by 6 bases and J by 6 bases, with 13 bases left in between. Germline CDR1 and CDR2: MNHEY and SVGAGI. The CDR3 has 13 residues. CDR3 DNA sequence: TGTGCCAGCAGACCTGACTGGGGGGATACGCAGTATTTT. Its translation is CASRPDWGDTQYF.

V gene TRBV7-2 combines with J gene TRBJ2-7; 7 nucleotides align to TRBD2. This CDR3 contains 15 residues. V was pared by 2 bases and J by 4 bases, with 8 bases of the junction left unmatched. Germline CDR1 reads SGHTA; CDR2 reads FQGNSA. CDR3 amino acids: CASSLTLAVRYEQYF. Here the CDR3 DNA reads TGTGCCAGCAGCTTAACGCTAGCGGTTAGGTACGAGCAGTACTTC.

The gene calls are TRBV5-5 and TRBJ2-7; 7 bases fit TRBD2. The CDR3 runs to 13 residues. V shed 5 bases and J 7 bases; nucleotides not matched to a gene: 9. Germline V CDR1 and CDR2: SGHKS, YYEKEE (reference sequence). The CDR3 sequence: CASRQGEGREQYF. The DNA for the CDR3 is TGTGCCAGCAGGCAAGGGGAGGGGCGGGAGCAGTACTTC.

The chain links TRBV5-1 to TRBJ2-1; perhaps TRBD1 as D (5 bases). CDR1 SGHRS and CDR2 YFSETQ come from the germline V gene. This CDR3 region has 15 residues. V shed 0 bases and J shed 8 bases, with 15 bases lying between them. The CDR3 coding sequence is TGCGCCAGCAGCTTGGCCAGGGTAGAGAGCGATGAGCAGTTCTTC. This translates into CASSLARVESDEQFF.

This clone was observed a few times. The chain employs TRBV4-3 and TRBJ1-1; D is perhaps TRBD1 (5 bases). Trimming left V 1 base short and J 6 bases short, with 15 bases between. CDR3 size: 15 residues. From germline, CDR1 is LGHNA and CDR2 YSLEER. This chain's CDR3 is CASSQGLRDLSEAFF. In DNA form, the CDR3 reads TGCGCCAGCAGCCAAGGCCTTAGGGACTTATCTGAAGCTTTCTTT.

This clone was seen only a few times. The chain has TRBV10-3 and TRBJ1-2; D not certain. CDR1 and CDR2 from the germline V gene are ENHRY and SYGVKD. This CDR3 has 15 residues. The V end lost 3 bases, the J end lost 0 bases, and 11 bases lay between the germline ends. The CDR3 protein is CAISDRAASNYGYTF. DNA for the CDR3: TGTGCCATCAGTGATCGGGCGGCCTCTAACTATGGCTACACCTTC.

The V and J genes are TRBV2 and TRBJ2-7, with D unresolved. Germline V gene lookup returns CDR1 SNHLY and CDR2 FYNNEI. This CDR3 contains 15 residues. Trimming left V 1 base short and J 0 bases short, with 10 bases between. CDR3 protein: CASSEDGTGSYEQYF. CDR3 in DNA: TGTGCCAGCAGTGAAGATGGAACCGGCTCCTACGAGCAGTACTTC.

The chain has TRBV13 and TRBJ2-4, with 8 nucleotides matching TRBD2. Germline V gene lookup returns CDR1 PRHDT and CDR2 FYEKMQ (reference sequence). The V segment lost 4 bases and the J segment 4 bases; nucleotides outside the gene matches: 9. The length of the CDR3 is 16 residues. Here the CDR3 reads CASSSPDGREKNIQYF. The CDR3 DNA is TGTGCCAGCAGCTCCCCGGACGGGAGGGAGAAAAACATTCAGTACTTC.

The chain has TRBV7-8 and TRBJ2-4; D is uncertain. Germline CDR1 reads SGHVS; CDR2 reads FQNEAQ. Trimming stripped 5 bases from V and 9 bases from J, with 14 bases between. This CDR3 region has 13 residues. This CDR3 is CASSPDREAIQYF. In DNA, the CDR3 is TGTGCCAGCAGCCCGGATAGAGAGGCCATTCAGTACTTC.

This sequence joins TRBV7-6 and TRBJ2-1, with 9 positions matching TRBD2. V shed 1 base, J shed 7 bases, and the junction held 5 bases outside the gene matches. Germline CDR1 SGHVS, CDR2 FNYEAQ. The CDR3 consists of 15 residues. CDR3 region: CASSLGASGVNEQFF. The CDR3 DNA is TGTGCCAGCAGCTTAGGGGCTAGCGGGGTAAATGAGCAGTTCTTC.

This clone has only one observation. The gene calls are TRBV28 and TRBJ1-2; D unresolved. Trimming shortened V by 3 bases and J by 2 bases, and 4 bases separated the two germline ends. This CDR3 is 12 amino acids long. Germline CDR1 and CDR2: MDHEN and SYDVKM. The CDR3 region has the DNA TGTGCCAGCAGTTTGCAGAACTATGGCTACACCTTC. The encoded protein is CASSLQNYGYTF.